Presented here are 11 T cell receptor beta chains from one specimen sequenced in a study of T-cell memory formation after mild COVID-19. From the 5' RACE reads, TCRdb called clonotypes with MiXCR, one entry per CDR3 protein. The sample lists roughly 100,000 distinct CDR3 sequences, about a sixth occurring once. Material: PBMCs or a T cell subset sorted from them (not recorded which). The receptors shown here come from an adult woman who had mild COVID-19 (a few samples of this study predate the infection). Cell type and time point are not known.

This clonotype was counted only a few times. The CDR3 coding sequence is TGTGCCAGCGCAGGGGGGAGGGCGCCTCCCTACGAGCAGTACTTC. As protein: CASAGGRAPPYEQYF. J is TRBJ2-7 and V is TRBV7-9, with D perhaps given as TRBD1 or TRBD2 (7 bases each). V was clipped by 8 bases and J by 2 bases, with 19 bases between them. The germline CDR1 and CDR2 sequences are SEHNR and FQNEAQ (reference sequence). The CDR3 runs to 15 residues.

This chain joins TRBV7-9 and TRBJ1-3; possibly TRBD1 for D (6 bases). Germline V gene sequence: CDR1 SEHNR, CDR2 FQNEAQ (reference sequence). Trimming pared 1 base from V and 3 bases from J, leaving 10 bases between. The CDR3 contains 15 residues. In DNA, the CDR3 is TGTGCCAGCAGCTTAGTCCCAGGGGTTGGAAACACCATATATTTT. It encodes CASSLVPGVGNTIYF.

This clonotype has a handful of counts. The chain joins TRBV6-5 to TRBJ2-5; the D gene is possibly TRBD2 (6 bases). Germline CDR1 MNHEY, CDR2 SVGAGI. This CDR3 comprises 14 residues. Trimming took 2 bases from V and 5 from J, leaving 12 bases between them. The CDR3 DNA is TGTGCCAGCAGTTACGTGGGGAGGTGGGAGACCCAGTACTTC. Encoded protein: CASSYVGRWETQYF.

This rearrangement joins TRBV15 to TRBJ2-7, with D possibly being TRBD2 (5 bases). V was cut by 1 base and J by 0 bases, with 10 bases left in between. CDR1 is LNHNV and CDR2 is YYDKDF in the germline V gene (reference sequence). The CDR3 runs to 15 residues. The CDR3 loop is CATSRGDTSSYEQYF. Written as DNA, the CDR3 is TGTGCCACCAGCAGAGGTGACACTAGCTCCTACGAGCAGTACTTC.

The J gene is TRBJ1-6, the V gene TRBV6-5; the D is unclear. CDR1 and CDR2 from the germline V gene are MNHEY and SVGAGI. The germline V and J ends were trimmed by 5 bases and 7 bases, with 9 bases remaining between them. The CDR3 loop spans 13 amino acids. The DNA for the CDR3 is TGTGCCAGCAGTCTGACCGAGAATTCACCCCTCCACTTT. Its protein is CASSLTENSPLHF.

This clonotype has more than one count but fewer than ten. V is TRBV7-2 and J is TRBJ2-7; 7 bases agree with TRBD1. Germline V gene sequence: CDR1 SGHTA, CDR2 FQGNSA. Unmatched junction bases numbered 6, after V lost 4 bases and J lost 0 bases. This CDR3 comprises 15 residues. DNA of the CDR3: TGTGCCAGCAGCTCGACGGGACAGTCCTCCTACGAGCAGTACTTC. Residues: CASSSTGQSSYEQYF.

This sequence joins TRBV20-1 and TRBJ2-3; a weak D match, TRBD2 (5 bases). V was shortened by 2 bases and J by 7 bases, with 7 bases between the two germline ends. Germline-derived CDR1 and CDR2 are DFQATT and SNEGSKA (reference sequence). This CDR3 has 11 residues. CDR3 loop: CSARTSHTQYF. The CDR3 DNA sequence: TGCAGTGCTAGAACTAGTCATACGCAGTATTTT.

The V gene is TRBV2, the J gene TRBJ2-3; 9 bases are shared with TRBD2. The CDR3 is made up of 14 amino acids. CDR1 is SNHLY, CDR2 FYNNEI, per germline. V lost 4 bases, J lost 4 bases, and 3 bases stayed unmatched. The CDR3 DNA is TGTGCCAGCAGTGGAGCGGGGGGCGCAGATACGCAGTATTTT. It yields the protein CASSGAGGADTQYF.

The chain links TRBV20-1 to TRBJ2-7, with 7 bases that match TRBD2. This CDR3 has 14 residues. Germline V gene sequence: CDR1 DFQATT, CDR2 SNEGSKA (reference sequence). Losses at the gene ends were 2 bases for V and 2 bases for J; bases not matched to a gene: 6. CDR3 sequence (DNA): TGCAGTGCTAGATCCAGCGGGGAAACCTACGAGCAGTACTTC. It yields the protein CSARSSGETYEQYF.

The rearrangement links TRBV7-6 to TRBJ2-5, with TRBD2 matching 8 bases. CDR1 is SGHVS, CDR2 FNYEAQ, per germline. This CDR3 is built from 14 residues. V lost 5 bases and J lost 5; bases outside the gene matches: 7. In DNA, the CDR3 is TGTGCCAGCAGCCCATGGACTAGCTCGGAGACCCAGTACTTC. This encodes CASSPWTSSETQYF.

This chain links TRBV19 with TRBJ2-7, with no clear D. V lost 3 bases to trimming and J lost 3 bases, with 9 bases between them. Germline V CDR1 and CDR2: LNHDA, SQIVND (reference sequence). The CDR3 is 13 residues long. The CDR3 DNA sequence: TGTGCCAGTAGTATCCCCCCCGACTACGAGCAGTACTTC. It encodes CASSIPPDYEQYF. Filled out from reference TRBV19 and TRBJ2-7, the complete variable domain reads DGGITQSPKYLFRKEGQNVTLSCEQNLNHDAMYWYRQDPGQGLRLIYYSQIVNDFQKGDIAEGYSVSREKKESFPLTVTSAQKNPTAFYLCASSIPPDYEQYFGPGTRLTVT.